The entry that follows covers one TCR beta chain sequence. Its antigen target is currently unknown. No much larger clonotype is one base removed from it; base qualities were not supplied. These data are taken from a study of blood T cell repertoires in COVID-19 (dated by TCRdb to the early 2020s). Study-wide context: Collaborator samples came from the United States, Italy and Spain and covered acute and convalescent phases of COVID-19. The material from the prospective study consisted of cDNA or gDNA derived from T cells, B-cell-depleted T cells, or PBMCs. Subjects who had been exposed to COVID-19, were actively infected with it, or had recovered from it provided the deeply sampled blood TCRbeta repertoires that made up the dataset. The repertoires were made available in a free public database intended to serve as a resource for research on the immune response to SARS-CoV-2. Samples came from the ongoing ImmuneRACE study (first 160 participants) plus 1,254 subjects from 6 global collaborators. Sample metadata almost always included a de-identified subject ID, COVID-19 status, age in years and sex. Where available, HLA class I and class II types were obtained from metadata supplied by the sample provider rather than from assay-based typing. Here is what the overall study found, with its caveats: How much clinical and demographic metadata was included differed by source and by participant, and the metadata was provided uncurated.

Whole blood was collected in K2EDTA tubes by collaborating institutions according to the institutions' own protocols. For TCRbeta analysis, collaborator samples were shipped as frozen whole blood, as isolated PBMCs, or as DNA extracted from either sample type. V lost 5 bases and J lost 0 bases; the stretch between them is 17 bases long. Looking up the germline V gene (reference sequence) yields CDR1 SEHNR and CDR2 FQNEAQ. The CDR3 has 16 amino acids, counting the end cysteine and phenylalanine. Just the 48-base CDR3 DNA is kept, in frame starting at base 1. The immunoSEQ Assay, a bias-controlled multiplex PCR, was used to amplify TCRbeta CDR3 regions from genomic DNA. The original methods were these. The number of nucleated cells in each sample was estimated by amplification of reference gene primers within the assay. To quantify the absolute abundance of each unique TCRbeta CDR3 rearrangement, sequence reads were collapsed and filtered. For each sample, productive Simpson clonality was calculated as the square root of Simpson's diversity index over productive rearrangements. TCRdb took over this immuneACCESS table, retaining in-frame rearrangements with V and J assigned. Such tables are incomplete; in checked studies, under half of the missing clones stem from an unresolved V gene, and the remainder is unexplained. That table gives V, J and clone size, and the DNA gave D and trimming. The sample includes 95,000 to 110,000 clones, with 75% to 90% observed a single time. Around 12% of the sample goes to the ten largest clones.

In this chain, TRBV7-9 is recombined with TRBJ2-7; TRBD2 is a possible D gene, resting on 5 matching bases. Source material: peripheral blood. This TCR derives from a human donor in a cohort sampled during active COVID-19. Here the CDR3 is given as CASSPIGLRSSYEQYF. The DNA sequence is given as TGTGCCAGCAGCCCCATTGGACTGAGGAGCTCCTACGAGCAGTACTTC.